This paragraph covers one TCR beta chain sequence. Systemic immunosuppression or autoimmune disease history was grounds to exclude patients. The sample originates from a study of OX40 agonist ivuxolimab in advanced cancers. Assay used: immunoSEQ multiplex PCR; TCRdb lists only in-frame clones, some missing. In the table there are some 76,000 clones, about 80% of which are singletons. The CDR3 runs 13 residues. Germline loops: CDR1 GTSNPN, CDR2 SVGIG (reference sequence). V was clipped by 3 bases and J by 1 base, with 9 bases between them. The gene calls are TRBV30 and TRBJ1-1; D is unresolved. The origin of this receptor is an adult with an advanced solid tumor such as melanoma, head and neck, liver or kidney cancer. The material was CD4+ or CD8+ T cells sorted from blood, obtained in a trial of the OX40 agonist ivuxolimab. The CDR3 is CAWSFGPNTEAFF. The CDR3 nucleotides are TGTGCCTGGAGCTTCGGGCCGAACACTGAAGCTTTCTTT.